A selection of T cell receptor beta chains follows, all from one sample in a study of identifying expanded T cells in peripheral blood. Generated by immunoSEQ multiplex PCR, the TCRdb table keeps only in-frame clones and is missing some. The sample lists some 99,000 clones; roughly 90% were seen once. Sequencing used blood. The receptor set was obtained from a person aged 18 to 75 in good health. Both conserved end residues are part of each CDR3. Each record gives: clone size, D gene, V gene, J gene, CDR3 DNA, CDR3 protein. A D gene is named only where the DNA matches it firmly. Clone sizes are given selectively: once, few, many, or a class where the clone is expanded.

once	NA	TRBV2	TRBJ1-2	TGTGCCAGCAGGGAGACAGACTATGGCTACACCTTC	CASRETDYGYTF
NA	TRBD1	TRBV2	TRBJ2-1	TGTGCCAGAGGGGACAGGGGATTGATGCTCGAGCAGTTCTTC	CARGDRGLMLEQFF
NA	NA	TRBV15	TRBJ1-6	TGTGCCACCAGCAGAGATTCAGAGGTTAATTCACCCCTCCACTTT	CATSRDSEVNSPLHF
NA	TRBD2	TRBV10-3	TRBJ2-3	TGTGCCATCAGTGCTGAGACTAGCGGGGGTTCGGATACGCAGTATTTT	CAISAETSGGSDTQYF
NA	TRBD1	TRBV7-6	TRBJ2-7	TGTGCCAGCAGCACGCGGCAGGGGGCCTACGAGCAGTACTTC	CASSTRQGAYEQYF
NA	TRBD1	TRBV27	TRBJ1-5	TGTGCCAGCAGTCCACAGGGGGGACAGCCCCAGCATTTT	CASSPQGGQPQHF
NA	NA	TRBV6-6	TRBJ1-2	TGTGCCAGCAGTTCGGGCGGGGTGAGCGGTAACTATGGCTACACCTTC	CASSSGGVSGNYGYTF
NA	TRBD1	TRBV19	TRBJ2-7	TGTGCCAGTAGACCGGGACAGGATAGCTACGAGCAGTACTTC	CASRPGQDSYEQYF
NA	NA	TRBV28	TRBJ1-2	TGTGCCAGCACAGCCCAGCATATATTCGGCTACACCTTC	CASTAQHIFGYTF
NA	NA	TRBV4-1	TRBJ1-4	TGCGCCAGCAGCCATGGACAGAAGACTAATGAAAAACTGTTTTTT	CASSHGQKTNEKLFF
NA	NA	TRBV7-9	TRBJ2-3	TGTGCTGGCTCAGGCCCTAGCACAGATACGCAGTATTTT	CAGSGPSTDTQYF
NA	NA	TRBV29-1	TRBJ1-3	TGCAGCGTTGAAGATAAAGCAGGCTCTGGAAACACCATATATTTT	CSVEDKAGSGNTIYF
NA	TRBD1	TRBV19	TRBJ1-4	TGTGCCAGTAGTAGACGGGACAGCAAGGAAAAACTGTTTTTT	CASSRRDSKEKLFF
NA	TRBD1	TRBV28	TRBJ1-6	TGTGCCAGCAGTTCCGGGACAGTCTATAATTCACCCCTCCACTTT	CASSSGTVYNSPLHF
NA	NA	TRBV4-3	TRBJ2-1	TGCGCCAGCAGCCAAGAATCAGGGTTGACCTACAATGAGCAGTTCTTC	CASSQESGLTYNEQFF
NA	NA	TRBV2	TRBJ2-7	TGTGCCAGCAGAGGGCCTCCTAGCGTCGAGCAGTACTTC	CASRGPPSVEQYF
NA	NA	TRBV7-9	TRBJ2-5	TGTGCCAGCAGCTTATCCCAGGGGTCTGGGGAGACCCAGTACTTC	CASSLSQGSGETQYF
NA	NA	TRBV19	TRBJ1-2	TGTGCCAGTCGGTATCGGGACTTCATATCTAACTATGGCTACACCTTC	CASRYRDFISNYGYTF
NA	NA	TRBV29-1	TRBJ2-1	TGCAGCGCCGGGACAACCTACAATGAGCAGTTCTTC	CSAGTTYNEQFF
once	TRBD1	TRBV30	TRBJ2-5	TGTGCCTGGAGTGTTTGGGGACAGACGTCCCAAGAGACCCAGTACTTC	CAWSVWGQTSQETQYF
NA	NA	TRBV18	TRBJ1-5	TGTGCCAGCTCACCAAACGAGGGAGGGGGGAATCAGCCCCAGCATTTT	CASSPNEGGGNQPQHF
NA	TRBD1	TRBV11-3	TRBJ2-7	TGTGCCAGCAGCTTAGTAGGGACAGGAGAGTACGAGCAGTACTTC	CASSLVGTGEYEQYF
few	NA	TRBV7-2	TRBJ1-6	TGTGCCAGCAGCTCCCACGGCCTCCCCCTCCACTTT	CASSSHGLPLHF
NA	NA	TRBV19	TRBJ1-2	TGTGCCAGTAGTATTCAGGGAGCTAACTATGGCTACACCTTC	CASSIQGANYGYTF
NA	TRBD2	TRBV4-2	TRBJ2-3	TGTGCCAGCAGCCAAGATTCCGCTCCAGCGGGAGACACAGATACGCAGTATTTT	CASSQDSAPAGDTDTQYF
NA	NA	TRBV6-1	TRBJ1-4	TGTGCCAGCAGTGGCGGGGGGGGCCACGGAAATGAAAAACTGTTTTTT	CASSGGGGHGNEKLFF
once	NA	TRBV6-5	TRBJ1-4	TGTGCCAGCAGTTCCCGGACATTTGCAACTAATGAAAAACTGTTTTTT	CASSSRTFATNEKLFF
NA	TRBD2	TRBV5-4	TRBJ2-2	TGTGCCAGCAGCCGGGGGGAGCGGGAGGGAGGCACCGGGGAGCTGTTTTTT	CASSRGEREGGTGELFF
NA	TRBD1	TRBV29-1	TRBJ1-1	TGCAGCGTCGCGCCGGGGACAGGGGGCTTGAACACTGAAGCTTTCTTT	CSVAPGTGGLNTEAFF
NA	NA	TRBV30	TRBJ1-2	TGTGCCTGGAGTGAGGCAGGGTTCAACTATGGCTACACCTTC	CAWSEAGFNYGYTF
NA	NA	TRBV5-1	TRBJ1-1	TGCGCCAGCAGCTACATGGACAGTGAAGCTTTCTTT	CASSYMDSEAFF
NA	NA	TRBV28	TRBJ2-1	TGTGCCAGCTATAGCGGAAGCTCCTACAATGAGCAGTTCTTC	CASYSGSSYNEQFF
NA	TRBD1	TRBV19	TRBJ1-1	TGTGCCAGCCAACAGGGGGCAGGGAACACTGAAGCTTTCTTT	CASQQGAGNTEAFF
NA	NA	TRBV6-1	TRBJ1-1	TGTGCCAGCAGTGAAGGGGGATGGGGCACTGAAGCTTTCTTT	CASSEGGWGTEAFF
NA	NA	TRBV5-1	TRBJ1-1	TGCGCCAGCAGCTTAGACCTGGGATCAAGCCCCACTGAAGCTTTCTTT	CASSLDLGSSPTEAFF
once	TRBD1	TRBV27	TRBJ1-1	TGTGCCAGCTTTCCTCAGGGGGCGGGCACTGAAGCTTTCTTT	CASFPQGAGTEAFF
NA	NA	TRBV5-6	TRBJ1-5	TGTGCCAGCAGCTTCTCTGGGGGGGAGAAACAGCCCCAGCATTTT	CASSFSGGEKQPQHF
NA	TRBD1	TRBV6-4	TRBJ1-5	TGTGCCAGCCTAAGGGGGCAAAATAGCAATCAGCCCCAGCATTTT	CASLRGQNSNQPQHF
NA	TRBD2	TRBV5-1	TRBJ2-7	TGCGCCAGCAGCTTGGGACTAGCGGGGGGTTCTTCTCCCTACTTC	CASSLGLAGGSSPYF
NA	NA	TRBV11-2	TRBJ2-7	TGTGCCAGCAGCCAAGGGTATGGGACCGAGCAGTACTTC	CASSQGYGTEQYF
NA	TRBD1	TRBV19	TRBJ1-1	TGTGCCAGTAATCCGACAGGGGGAACACCGGGGTCCCTGAACACTGAAGCTTTCTTT	CASNPTGGTPGSLNTEAFF
NA	TRBD1	TRBV7-9	TRBJ1-1	TGTGCCAGCAGCGAGGGACAGGGGGCCACTGAAGCTTTCTTT	CASSEGQGATEAFF
NA	TRBD2	TRBV6-6	TRBJ2-3	TGTGCCAGCAGTCCTTTGGGGGGGGACACAGATACGCAGTATTTT	CASSPLGGDTDTQYF
NA	NA	TRBV7-7	TRBJ2-7	TGTGCCAGAACAAGGCGGGACGGAAGGCCCTACGAGCAGTACTTC	CARTRRDGRPYEQYF
NA	NA	TRBV20-1	TRBJ1-3	TGCAGTGCCACCTCTGGAAACACCATATATTTT	CSATSGNTIYF
NA	NA	TRBV5-4	TRBJ1-1	TGTGCCAGCAGCTTGGCCAACAGACAGAACACTGAAGCTTTCTTT	CASSLANRQNTEAFF
NA	NA	TRBV19	TRBJ2-7	TGTGCCAGTAGTATCGGACAGAACTACGAGCAGTACTTC	CASSIGQNYEQYF
once	NA	TRBV7-7	TRBJ1-4	TGTGCCAGCAGCTCCAACAGAGGTCCCGCCGAAAAACTGTTTTTT	CASSSNRGPAEKLFF
once	NA	TRBV5-1	TRBJ2-1	TGCGCCAGCAAGGAGGGTGACGTTACTTGGTCTGGGCAGTTCTTC	CASKEGDVTWSGQFF
few	TRBD1	TRBV5-1	TRBJ1-1	TGCGCCAGCAGCTTGAGGACAGGGGGTAACACTGAAGCTTTCTTT	CASSLRTGGNTEAFF
NA	NA	TRBV2	TRBJ2-7	TGTGCCAGCAGGGTGGTGCAGGGGATTATGGTATACGAGCAGTACTTC	CASRVVQGIMVYEQYF
few	NA	TRBV5-6	TRBJ1-2	TGTGCCAGCAGCTTGAAAAGCGGGTCTGGCTACACCTTC	CASSLKSGSGYTF